Included here is one T cell receptor beta chain sequence, with context. The antigen is unknown. These data originate in a study of blood T cells in healthy people across ages. Study-wide results and limits: Donor CMV status was unknown, possibly confounding expanded clonotype changes.

The length of the CDR3 is 14 residues. Trimming took off 3 bases at V and 4 bases at J, with 10 bases between the two ends. Germline lookup yields CDR1 SGDLS and CDR2 YYNGEE. Next came a second PCR, run for roughly 6 to 11 cycles, which used a sample-barcoded 5' primer along with a J-beta primer mix. TCRdb passed the 5' RACE reads through MiXCR, listing each CDR3 protein once. The sample contains about 1.6 million distinct CDR3 sequences, roughly 32% of which appear only once. The specimen was blood. The chain recombines TRBV9 with TRBJ2-2; D gene uncertain. The receptor's source is a woman aged 30 to 39 in good health. CDR3 coding DNA: TGTGCCAGCAGCGCCGAACGGGCCACCGGGGAGCTGTTTTTT. Its translation is CASSAERATGELFF.